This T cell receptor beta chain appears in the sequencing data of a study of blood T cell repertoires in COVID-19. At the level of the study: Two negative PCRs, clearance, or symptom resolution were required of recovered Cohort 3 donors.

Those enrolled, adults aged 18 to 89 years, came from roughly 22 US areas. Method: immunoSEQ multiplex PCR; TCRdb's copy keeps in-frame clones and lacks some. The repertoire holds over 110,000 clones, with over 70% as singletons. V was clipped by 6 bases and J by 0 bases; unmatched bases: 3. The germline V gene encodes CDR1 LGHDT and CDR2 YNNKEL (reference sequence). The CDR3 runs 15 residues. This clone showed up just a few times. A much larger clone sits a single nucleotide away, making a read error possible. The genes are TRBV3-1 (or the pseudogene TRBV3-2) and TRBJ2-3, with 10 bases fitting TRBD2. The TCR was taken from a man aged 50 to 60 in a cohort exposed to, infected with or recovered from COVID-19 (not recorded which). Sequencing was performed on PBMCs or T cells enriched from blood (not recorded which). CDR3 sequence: CASSETSGSTDTQYF. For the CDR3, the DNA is TGTGCCAGCAGTGAGACTAGCGGGAGCACAGATACGCAGTATTTT.